Below are 30 T cell receptor beta chains sequenced from a single sample in a study of T cell repertoires in cytomegalovirus infection. TCRdb reanalysed the reads using MiXCR and keeps one entry per CDR3 protein. This table holds 230,000 or so distinct CDR3 sequences, approximately 17% found once. What was sequenced was CD8+ T cells from PBMCs. These receptors all stem from a human donor in good health (CMV status not recorded). Some clones in this sample may be carry-over from other donors' samples.

This clonotype was picked up a small number of times. The CDR3 loop is CASRPGQGYRSDTEAFF. CDR3 nucleotide sequence: TGTGCCAGCAGACCGGGACAGGGATACAGGTCCGACACTGAAGCTTTCTTT. The chain carries TRBV28 and TRBJ1-1, with 9 bases identical to TRBD1. The CDR3 runs to 17 residues. Germline V gene sequence: CDR1 MDHEN, CDR2 SYDVKM. Trimming cost V 6 bases and J 3 bases; bases outside gene matches: 14.

This chain connects TRBV14 to TRBJ2-1; D may match TRBD1 or TRBD2 (5 bases each). This CDR3 spans 17 amino acids. Trimming cost V 4 bases and J 3 bases, with 19 bases left between them. Germline loops: CDR1 SGHDN, CDR2 FVKESK. In DNA, the CDR3 is TGTGCCAGCAGCCGATCACCGGGACCGGTCTACTACAATGAGCAGTTCTTC. It encodes CASSRSPGPVYYNEQFF.

This clonotype was observed a few times. CDR3 sequence (DNA): TGTGCCAGTAGTATATCGGGATCCTCCTACGAGCAGTACTTC. This encodes CASSISGSSYEQYF. V and J are TRBV19 and TRBJ2-7; maybe TRBD2 (5 bases). V lost 2 bases to trimming and J lost 0 bases, with 8 bases between them. Per germline, CDR1 LNHDA and CDR2 SQIVND (reference sequence). The CDR3 sequence is 14 residues long.

This clonotype was detected only a few times. This chain uses TRBV11-2 with TRBJ2-7; D gene uncertain. The CDR3 length is 16 residues. V was cut by 5 bases and J by 2 bases, with 19 bases left in between. Germline V gives CDR1 SGHAT, CDR2 FQNNGV. CDR3 sequence reads: CASSPVGSISTYEQYF. CDR3 nucleotide sequence: TGTGCCAGCAGCCCAGTCGGGTCCATCTCCACCTACGAGCAGTACTTC.

The chain recombines TRBV5-1 with TRBJ2-1; tentative D call: TRBD1 (7 bases). Trimming cost V 4 bases and J 9 bases, with 17 bases left between them. This CDR3 is built from 14 residues. Per the germline V gene, CDR1 is SGHRS and CDR2 is YFSETQ. CDR3 DNA: TGCGCCAGCAGCCCGGAAGTCAGGGGGGCTGAGCAGTTCTTC. The encoded protein is CASSPEVRGAEQFF.

This clonotype was counted between two and nine times. The gene calls are TRBV14 and TRBJ2-5, with 7 bases lining up with TRBD2. V lost 0 bases and J lost 3; bases outside the gene matches: 7. Germline assignment: CDR1 SGHDN and CDR2 FVKESK. The CDR3 totals 16 residues. The CDR3 region is CASSQDIGLAEETQYF. Here the CDR3 DNA reads TGTGCCAGCAGCCAAGATATTGGTCTAGCGGAAGAGACCCAGTACTTC.

The rearrangement links TRBV5-1 to TRBJ2-1; 16 nucleotides match TRBD2. CDR1 and CDR2 from the germline V gene are SGHRS and YFSETQ. This CDR3 spans 18 amino acids. V was clipped by 3 bases and J by 6 bases; unmatched bases: 9. The CDR3 spells CASSWGLAGGLITNEQFF. In DNA form, the CDR3 reads TGCGCCAGCAGCTGGGGACTAGCGGGGGGGCTGATAACCAATGAGCAGTTCTTC.

This clonotype was counted between two and nine times. The rearrangement links TRBV3-1 to TRBJ2-1, with D maybe TRBD2 (6 bases). Between the trimmed V and J ends, which lost 5 bases and 5 bases, there was a span of 16 bases. Germline V gives CDR1 LGHDT, CDR2 YNNKEL (reference sequence). CDR3 length: 15 residues. The CDR3 nucleotides read TGTGCCAGCAGCTTCGAGGCGGGGCGCCACAATGAGCAGTTCTTC. Residues: CASSFEAGRHNEQFF.

In nucleotides, the CDR3 is TGCAGTGCTCCAGGGACAGGGTTCAATGGCTACACCTTC. The encoded protein is CSAPGTGFNGYTF. The chain has TRBV20-1 and TRBJ1-2, with TRBD1 matching over 9 bases. From germline, CDR1 is DFQATT and CDR2 SNEGSKA (reference sequence). With V trimmed by 5 bases and J by 6 bases, 7 bases remained unmatched. The CDR3 length is 13 residues.

At least ten counts were recorded for this clonotype. The V gene is TRBV28, the J gene TRBJ1-2; D is uncertain. From germline, CDR1 is MDHEN and CDR2 SYDVKM. This CDR3 comprises 15 residues. V was trimmed by 5 bases and J by 5 bases, leaving 18 bases between them. The CDR3 DNA sequence: TGTGCCAGCAGTCCTGCTGTCGACAAGGGTTATGGCTACACCTTC. This sequence encodes CASSPAVDKGYGYTF.

The V call is TRBV2, the J call TRBJ2-7; TRBD2 agrees at 7 bases. The CDR3 is 13 residues long. Germline-derived CDR1 and CDR2 are SNHLY and FYNNEI. After removal of 3 bases from V and 2 bases from J, the junction contained 1 base not matched to a gene. The chain's CDR3 is CASSESGAYEQYF. CDR3 nucleotide sequence: TGTGCCAGCAGTGAGAGCGGGGCCTACGAGCAGTACTTC.

The table lists this clonotype with many counts. V and J are TRBV6-1 and TRBJ2-5; D remains ambiguous. The CDR3 sequence is 13 residues long. V lost 7 bases to trimming and J lost 3 bases, with 12 bases between them. In germline, CDR1 is MNHNS, CDR2 SASEGT. The CDR3: CASISATEETQYF. For the CDR3, the DNA is TGTGCCAGCATATCTGCTACCGAAGAGACCCAGTACTTC.

This clonotype was counted only a few times. The rearrangement links TRBV4-1 to TRBJ1-1; TRBD1 is a possible D gene (5 bases). V lost 5 bases and J lost 3, with 13 bases in between. CDR1 is MGHRA and CDR2 is YSYEKL in the germline V gene. The CDR3 is 14 amino acids. Here the CDR3 reads CASSVTGGYTEAFF. For the CDR3, the DNA is TGCGCCAGCAGCGTAACCGGGGGGTACACTGAAGCTTTCTTT.

With respect to this clonotype: A junction end diverges from the germline sequence, so it may reflect a read error. The rearrangement uses TRBV9 and TRBJ1-2; 10 bases fit TRBD1. The CDR3 is 13 amino acids. CDR1 is SGDLS and CDR2 is YYNGEE in the germline V gene. Here the CDR3 DNA reads TGTGCCAGCAGCGACGGGACAGGGGATCCCCCGGCTTTC. Translated, it gives CASSDGTGDPPAF.

This chain uses TRBV29-1 with TRBJ1-1, with TRBD1 identical over 8 bases. In germline, CDR1 is SQVTM, CDR2 ANQGSEA. This CDR3 has 15 residues. The trim removed 0 bases at V and 11 bases at J, leaving 14 bases unmatched. The DNA of the CDR3 is TGCAGCGTTGAAGATCTTTTCAGGGGGCCGTCTGGGGCTTTCTTT. It yields the protein CSVEDLFRGPSGAFF.

V usage is TRBV27 and J usage is TRBJ2-7; TRBD1 might be the D (5 bases). Deletions cut 6 bases from V and 0 bases from J, with 18 bases between. Germline CDR1 and CDR2: MNHEY and SMNVEV (reference sequence). This CDR3 has 16 residues. CDR3 protein: CASRPQEDTNSYEQYF. The CDR3, as DNA: TGTGCCAGCAGACCCCAAGAGGACACCAACTCCTACGAGCAGTACTTC.

The genes are TRBV28 and TRBJ2-1; possible D gene TRBD1, 5 bases. The CDR3 is made up of 15 amino acids. The ends were cut back, 5 bases at V and 3 bases at J, with 14 bases in the middle. From germline, CDR1 is MDHEN and CDR2 SYDVKM. CDR3 nucleotide sequence: TGTGCCAGCAGTCCCCTACAGGAATACTACAATGAGCAGTTCTTC. Protein: CASSPLQEYYNEQFF.

The V call is TRBV2, the J call TRBJ2-1, with D perhaps given as TRBD1 or TRBD2 (5 bases each). The V end was cut by 3 bases, the J end by 0 bases, with 18 bases between. Germline V gene lookup returns CDR1 SNHLY and CDR2 FYNNEI. The CDR3 is 18 amino acids. The CDR3 bases are TGTGCCAGCAGTGAGGGGACCTTCCTTTCGAGCTCCTACAATGAGCAGTTCTTC. This gives the protein CASSEGTFLSSSYNEQFF.

This chain joins TRBV10-2 and TRBJ2-1; the D gene is possibly TRBD2 (5 bases). Trimming shortened V by 2 bases and J by 2 bases, and 13 bases separated the two germline ends. This CDR3 is 16 amino acids long. Per germline, CDR1 WSHSY and CDR2 SAAADI. The CDR3 DNA is TGCGCCAGCAGTGAGCCTACGAGGGCAACCTACAATGAGCAGTTCTTC. Its protein product is CASSEPTRATYNEQFF.

This clonotype was detected only a few times. The chain is built from TRBV29-1 and TRBJ2-2, with D uncertain. Trimming pared 6 bases from V and 0 bases from J, leaving 5 bases between. CDR3 length: 12 residues. Germline values: CDR1 SQVTM, CDR2 ANQGSEA. Here the CDR3 DNA reads TGCAGCGTGCCTACGAACACCGGGGAGCTGTTTTTT. It codes for CSVPTNTGELFF.

This clonotype was seen at least ten times. The chain joins TRBV9 to TRBJ1-2, with a tentative D call TRBD1 (5 bases). V was trimmed by 4 bases and J by 5 bases, leaving 15 bases between them. Germline assignment: CDR1 SGDLS and CDR2 YYNGEE. The CDR3 runs 14 residues. CDR3 bases: TGTGCCAGCAGCCCCTCCGGGACGGCTTATGGCTACACCTTC. Its protein product is CASSPSGTAYGYTF.

This clonotype was seen a handful of times. The genes are TRBV7-9 and TRBJ1-1; D uncertain. The CDR3 covers 15 residues. Germline CDR1 SEHNR, CDR2 FQNEAQ (reference sequence). V lost 3 bases and J lost 0, with 11 bases in between. The CDR3 nucleotides read TGTGCCAGCAGCTTTCGGGGTAAAATGAACACTGAAGCTTTCTTT. This sequence encodes CASSFRGKMNTEAFF. The whole variable domain, remainder taken from reference TRBV7-9 and TRBJ1-1, is DTGVSQNPRHKITKRGQNVTFRCDPISEHNRLYWYRQTLGQGPEFLTYFQNEAQLEKSRLLSDRFSAERPKGSFSTLEIQRTEQGDSAMYLCASSFRGKMNTEAFFGQGTRLTVV.

As concerns this clonotype: One junction end disagrees with the germline gene, perhaps due to a read error. The chain is built from TRBV20-1 and TRBJ2-7, with 10 bases matching TRBD1. Germline V gene lookup returns CDR1 DFQATT and CDR2 SNEGSKA (reference sequence). CDR3 length: 12 amino acids. This CDR3 is CSATDRGREQYF. For the CDR3, the DNA is TGCAGCGCTACCGACAGGGGGCGAGAGCAGTACTTC.

The rearrangement links TRBV6-1 to TRBJ2-2; TRBD1 aligns across 8 bases. Germline loops: CDR1 MNHNS, CDR2 SASEGT. The CDR3 runs to 15 residues. The junction had 8 bases not matched to a gene; V was cut back by 7 bases and J by 4 bases. Here the CDR3 reads CASKDLDRATGELFF. As DNA, the CDR3 is TGTGCCAGCAAGGACTTGGACAGGGCCACCGGGGAGCTGTTTTTT.

The table lists this clonotype with many counts. The DNA of the CDR3 is TGTGCCAGCAGCTTAGATCAACAGGGAAGGTGGGATGAAAAACTGTTTTTT. It is translated as CASSLDQQGRWDEKLFF. This chain uses TRBV11-2 with TRBJ1-4; possible D gene TRBD1, 6 bases. The germline CDR1 and CDR2 sequences are SGHAT and FQNNGV. The CDR3 contains 17 residues. Trimming stripped 0 bases from V and 6 bases from J, with 17 bases between.

This rearrangement joins TRBV15 to TRBJ2-1; D may be TRBD1 (5 bases). Germline V lookup: CDR1 LNHNV, CDR2 YYDKDF (reference sequence). Trimming took off 2 bases at V and 7 bases at J, with 15 bases between the two ends. The length of the CDR3 is 15 residues. CDR3 amino acids: CATSRRQRQENEQFF. The CDR3 DNA reads as TGTGCCACCAGCAGACGACAGCGACAAGAGAATGAGCAGTTCTTC.

The chain combines TRBV6-5 with TRBJ2-3; TRBD2 matches at 9 bases. The CDR3 consists of 14 residues. Germline V gene lookup returns CDR1 MNHEY and CDR2 SVGAGI. V lost 6 bases and J lost 13; bases outside the gene matches: 14. The CDR3 loop reads CASSLAGAEDSEYF. The CDR3 nucleotides read TGTGCCAGCAGCTTAGCGGGGGCTGAAGACTCGGAGTATTTT.

This clonotype was seen a handful of times. The gene calls are TRBV7-9 and TRBJ2-3; D might be TRBD2 (5 bases). This CDR3 is built from 14 residues. Trimming removed 5 bases at V and 3 bases at J, with 12 bases between. The germline gives CDR1 SEHNR, CDR2 FQNEAQ (reference sequence). The CDR3 loop is CASSPGISTDTQYF. CDR3 sequence (DNA): TGTGCCAGCAGCCCCGGGATCTCAACAGATACGCAGTATTTT. The full variable domain, its missing parts supplied by reference TRBV7-9 and TRBJ2-3, is DTGVSQNPRHKITKRGQNVTFRCDPISEHNRLYWYRQTLGQGPEFLTYFQNEAQLEKSRLLSDRFSAERPKGSFSTLEIQRTEQGDSAMYLCASSPGISTDTQYFGPGTRLTVL.

The chain uses TRBV6-5 and TRBJ2-1; 9 nucleotides align to TRBD2. V lost 0 bases to trimming and J lost 7 bases; unmatched junction nucleotides: 4. Germline lookup yields CDR1 MNHEY and CDR2 SVGAGI. The CDR3 has 15 residues. This CDR3 reads CASSYSRGGPNEQFF. DNA of the CDR3: TGTGCCAGCAGTTACTCGCGGGGGGGGCCGAATGAGCAGTTCTTC.

This clonotype was recorded a few times. The V gene is TRBV5-1, the J gene TRBJ2-1, with D unclear. The germline CDR1 and CDR2 sequences are SGHRS and YFSETQ. The CDR3 consists of 16 residues. V was clipped by 2 bases and J by 6 bases, with 18 bases between them. CDR3 DNA sequence: TGCGCCAGCAGCTTAAGTCCCTTGAAGCCCTTCAATGAGCAGTTCTTC. Translating it yields CASSLSPLKPFNEQFF.